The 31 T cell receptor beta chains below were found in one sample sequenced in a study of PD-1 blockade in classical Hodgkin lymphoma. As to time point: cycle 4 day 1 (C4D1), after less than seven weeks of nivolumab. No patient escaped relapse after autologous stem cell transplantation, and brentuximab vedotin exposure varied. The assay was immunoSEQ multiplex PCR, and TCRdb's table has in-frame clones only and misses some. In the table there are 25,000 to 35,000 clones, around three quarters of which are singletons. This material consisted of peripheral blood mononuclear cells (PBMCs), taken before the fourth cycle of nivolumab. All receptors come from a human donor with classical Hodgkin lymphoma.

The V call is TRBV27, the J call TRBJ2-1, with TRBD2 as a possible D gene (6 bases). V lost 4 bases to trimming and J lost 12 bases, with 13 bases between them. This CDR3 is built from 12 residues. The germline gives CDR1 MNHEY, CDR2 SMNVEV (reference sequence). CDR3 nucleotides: TGTGCCAGCAGTTATGGGGGGTTCCGGCAGTTCTTC. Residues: CASSYGGFRQFF.

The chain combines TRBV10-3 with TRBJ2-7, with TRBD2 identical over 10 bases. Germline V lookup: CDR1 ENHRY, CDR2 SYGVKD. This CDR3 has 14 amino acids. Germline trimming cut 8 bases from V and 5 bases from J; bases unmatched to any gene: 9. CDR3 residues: CAILKASGSDEQYF. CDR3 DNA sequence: TGTGCCATCCTTAAGGCTAGCGGGAGCGACGAGCAGTACTTC.

CDR3 residues: CGGLGGFYGYTF. CDR3 DNA sequence: TGCGGCGGACTGGGGGGATTCTATGGCTACACCTTC. The V call is TRBV29-1, the J call TRBJ1-2; maybe TRBD1 (5 bases). This CDR3 is 12 amino acids long. Germline CDR1 and CDR2: SQVTM and ANQGSEA.

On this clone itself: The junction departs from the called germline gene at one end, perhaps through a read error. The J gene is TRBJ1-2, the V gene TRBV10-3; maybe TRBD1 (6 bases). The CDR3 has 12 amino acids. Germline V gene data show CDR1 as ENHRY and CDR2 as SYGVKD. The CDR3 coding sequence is TGTGCCATCCAAACAGGGACCTATGACTACACCTTC. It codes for CAIQTGTYDYTF.

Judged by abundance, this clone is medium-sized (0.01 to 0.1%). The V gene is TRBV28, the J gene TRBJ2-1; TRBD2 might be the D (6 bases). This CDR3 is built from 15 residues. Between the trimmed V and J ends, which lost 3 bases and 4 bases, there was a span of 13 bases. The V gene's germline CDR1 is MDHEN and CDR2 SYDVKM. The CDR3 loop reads CASSLNSGGYNEQFF. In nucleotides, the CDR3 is TGTGCCAGCAGTTTGAATAGCGGTGGGTACAATGAGCAGTTCTTC.

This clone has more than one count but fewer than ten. CDR3 residues: CASSSPGQGLMNTEAFF. In DNA form, the CDR3 reads TGTGCCAGCAGCTCTCCCGGACAGGGCCTCATGAACACTGAAGCTTTCTTT. V gene TRBV7-2 combines with J gene TRBJ1-1, with 8 bases aligning to TRBD1. Germline values: CDR1 SGHTA, CDR2 FQGNSA. Unmatched junction bases numbered 10, after V lost 4 bases and J lost 0 bases. The CDR3 is 17 amino acids.

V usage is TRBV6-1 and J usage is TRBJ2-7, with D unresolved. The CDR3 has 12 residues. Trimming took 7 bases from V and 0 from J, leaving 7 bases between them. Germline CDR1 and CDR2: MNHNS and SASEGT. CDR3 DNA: TGTGCCAGCAACCCTGGCTCCTACGAGCAGTACTTC. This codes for CASNPGSYEQYF.

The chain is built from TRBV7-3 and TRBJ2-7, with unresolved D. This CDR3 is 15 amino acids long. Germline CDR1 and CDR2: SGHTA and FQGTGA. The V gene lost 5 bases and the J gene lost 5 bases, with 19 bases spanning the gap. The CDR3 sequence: CASSVDQSVMNEQYF. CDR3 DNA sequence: TGTGCCAGCAGCGTCGATCAGTCGGTCATGAACGAGCAGTACTTC.

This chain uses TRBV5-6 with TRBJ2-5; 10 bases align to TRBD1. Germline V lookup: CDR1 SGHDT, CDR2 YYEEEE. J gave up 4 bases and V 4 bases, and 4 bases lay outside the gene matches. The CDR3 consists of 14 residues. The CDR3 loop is CASSPTGGAETQYF. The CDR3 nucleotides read TGTGCCAGCAGCCCGACAGGGGGCGCAGAGACCCAGTACTTC.

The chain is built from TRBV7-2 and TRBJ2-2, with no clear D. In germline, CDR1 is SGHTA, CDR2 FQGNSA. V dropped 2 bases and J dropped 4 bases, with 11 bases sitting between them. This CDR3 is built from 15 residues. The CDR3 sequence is CASSLKPLSTGELFF. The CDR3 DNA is TGTGCCAGCAGCTTAAAACCGCTCAGCACCGGGGAGCTGTTTTTT. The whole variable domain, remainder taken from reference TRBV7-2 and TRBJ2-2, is GAGVSQSPSNKVTEKGKDVELRCDPISGHTALYWYRQSLGQGLEFLIYFQGNSAPDKSGLPSDRFSAERTGGSVSTLTIQRTQQEDSAVYLCASSLKPLSTGELFFGEGSRLTVL.

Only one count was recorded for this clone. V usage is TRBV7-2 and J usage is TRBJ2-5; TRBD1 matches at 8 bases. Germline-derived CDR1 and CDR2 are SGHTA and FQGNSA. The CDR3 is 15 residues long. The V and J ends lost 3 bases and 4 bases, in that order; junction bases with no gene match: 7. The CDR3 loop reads CASSLQDRGGETQYF. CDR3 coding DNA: TGTGCCAGCAGCTTGCAAGACAGGGGCGGAGAGACCCAGTACTTC.

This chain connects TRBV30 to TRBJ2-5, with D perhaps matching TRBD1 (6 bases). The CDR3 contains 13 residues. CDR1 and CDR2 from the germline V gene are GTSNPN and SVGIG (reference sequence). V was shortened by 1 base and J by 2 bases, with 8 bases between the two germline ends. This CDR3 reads CAWSAGHQETQYF. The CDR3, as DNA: TGTGCCTGGAGTGCGGGACATCAAGAGACCCAGTACTTC.

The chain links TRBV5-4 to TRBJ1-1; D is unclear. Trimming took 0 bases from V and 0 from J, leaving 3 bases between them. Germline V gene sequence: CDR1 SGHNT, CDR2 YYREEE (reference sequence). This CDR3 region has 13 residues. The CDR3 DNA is TGTGCCAGCAGCTTGGAGTTGAACACTGAAGCTTTCTTT. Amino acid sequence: CASSLELNTEAFF.

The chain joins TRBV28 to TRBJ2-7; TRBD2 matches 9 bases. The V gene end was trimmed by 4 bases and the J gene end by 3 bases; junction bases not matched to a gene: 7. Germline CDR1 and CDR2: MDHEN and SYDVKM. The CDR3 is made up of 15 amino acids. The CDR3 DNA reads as TGTGCCAGCAGTTCGAAAGCGGGAGGCCGCTACGAGCAGTACTTC. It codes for CASSSKAGGRYEQYF.

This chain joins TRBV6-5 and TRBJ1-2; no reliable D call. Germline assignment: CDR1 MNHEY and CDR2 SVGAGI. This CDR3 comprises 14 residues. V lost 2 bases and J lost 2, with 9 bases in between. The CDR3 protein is CASSYLDGNYGYTF. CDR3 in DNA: TGTGCCAGCAGTTACCTGGACGGGAACTATGGCTACACCTTC.

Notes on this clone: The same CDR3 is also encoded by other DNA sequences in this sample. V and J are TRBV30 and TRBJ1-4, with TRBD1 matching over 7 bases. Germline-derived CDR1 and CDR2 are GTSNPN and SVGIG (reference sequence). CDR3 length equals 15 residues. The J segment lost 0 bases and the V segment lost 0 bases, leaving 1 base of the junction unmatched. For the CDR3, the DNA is TGTGCCTGGAGTGTAGGGACAGCAACTAATGAAAAACTGTTTTTT. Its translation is CAWSVGTATNEKLFF.

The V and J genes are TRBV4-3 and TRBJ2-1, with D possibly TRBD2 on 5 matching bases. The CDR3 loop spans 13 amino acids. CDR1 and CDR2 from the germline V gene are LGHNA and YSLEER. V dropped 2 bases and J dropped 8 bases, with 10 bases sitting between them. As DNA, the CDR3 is TGCGCCAGCAGCCAACGGGATTACGATGAGCAGTTCTTC. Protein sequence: CASSQRDYDEQFF.

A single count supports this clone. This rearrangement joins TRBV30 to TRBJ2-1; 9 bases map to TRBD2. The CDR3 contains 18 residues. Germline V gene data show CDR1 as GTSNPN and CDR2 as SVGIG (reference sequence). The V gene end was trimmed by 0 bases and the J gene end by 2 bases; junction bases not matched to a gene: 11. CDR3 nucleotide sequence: TGTGCCTGGAGTGTCCTTGGCGGGAGGGGGGGGCCCTACAATGAGCAGTTCTTC. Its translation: CAWSVLGGRGGPYNEQFF.

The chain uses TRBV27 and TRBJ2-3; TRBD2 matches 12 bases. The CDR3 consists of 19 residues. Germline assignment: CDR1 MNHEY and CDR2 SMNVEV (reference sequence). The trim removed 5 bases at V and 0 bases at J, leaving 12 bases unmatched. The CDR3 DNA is TGTGCCAGCAGTCTGGGGCTAGCGGGAGGGCTAACAAGCACAGATACGCAGTATTTT. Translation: CASSLGLAGGLTSTDTQYF.

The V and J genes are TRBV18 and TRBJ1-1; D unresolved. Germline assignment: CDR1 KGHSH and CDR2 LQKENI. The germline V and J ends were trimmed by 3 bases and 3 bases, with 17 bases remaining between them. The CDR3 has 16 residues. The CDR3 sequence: CASSPLRAGADTEAFF. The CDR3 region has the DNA TGTGCCAGCTCACCGCTCCGGGCGGGAGCGGACACTGAAGCTTTCTTT. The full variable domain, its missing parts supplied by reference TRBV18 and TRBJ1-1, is NAGVMQNPRHLVRRRGQEARLRCSPMKGHSHVYWYRQLPEEGLKFMVYLQKENIIDESGMPKERFSAEFPKEGPSILRIQQVVRGDSAAYFCASSPLRAGADTEAFFGQGTRLTVV.

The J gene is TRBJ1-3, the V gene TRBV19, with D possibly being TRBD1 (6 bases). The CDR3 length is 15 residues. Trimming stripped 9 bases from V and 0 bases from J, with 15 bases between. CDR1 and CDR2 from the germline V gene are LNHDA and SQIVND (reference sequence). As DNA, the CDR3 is TGTGCCAGCCTAAGGGGGACACCCTCTGGAAACACCATATATTTT. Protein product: CASLRGTPSGNTIYF.

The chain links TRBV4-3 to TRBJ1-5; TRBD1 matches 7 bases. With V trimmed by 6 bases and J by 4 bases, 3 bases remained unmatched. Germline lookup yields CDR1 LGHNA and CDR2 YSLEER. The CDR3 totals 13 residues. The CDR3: CASSPTGNQPQHF. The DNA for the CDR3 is TGCGCCAGCAGTCCGACAGGGAATCAGCCCCAGCATTTT.

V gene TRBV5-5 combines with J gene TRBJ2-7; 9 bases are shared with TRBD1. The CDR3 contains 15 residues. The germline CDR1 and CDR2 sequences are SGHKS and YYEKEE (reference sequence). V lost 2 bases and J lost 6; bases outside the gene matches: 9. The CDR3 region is CASSLGAQGAGEQYF. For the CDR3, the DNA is TGTGCCAGCAGCTTAGGCGCACAGGGGGCTGGCGAGCAGTACTTC.

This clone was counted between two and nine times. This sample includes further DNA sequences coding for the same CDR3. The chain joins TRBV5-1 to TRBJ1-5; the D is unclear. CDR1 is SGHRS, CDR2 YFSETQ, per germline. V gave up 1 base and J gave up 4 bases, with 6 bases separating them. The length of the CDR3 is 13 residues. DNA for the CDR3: TGCGCCAGCAGCTTGTCGGATAATCAGCCCCAGCATTTT. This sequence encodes CASSLSDNQPQHF.

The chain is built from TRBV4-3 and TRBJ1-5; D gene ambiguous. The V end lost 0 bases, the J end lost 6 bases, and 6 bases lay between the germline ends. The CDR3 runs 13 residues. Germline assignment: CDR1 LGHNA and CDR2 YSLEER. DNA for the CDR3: TGCGCCAGCAGCCAAGATATTAGTCAGCCCCAGCATTTT. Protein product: CASSQDISQPQHF.

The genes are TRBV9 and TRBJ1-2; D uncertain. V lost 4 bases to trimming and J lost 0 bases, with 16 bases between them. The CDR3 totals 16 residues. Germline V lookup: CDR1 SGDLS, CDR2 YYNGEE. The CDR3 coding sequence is TGTGCCAGCAGCCCCTCCGGGGTGGCAACTAACTATGGCTACACCTTC. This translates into CASSPSGVATNYGYTF.

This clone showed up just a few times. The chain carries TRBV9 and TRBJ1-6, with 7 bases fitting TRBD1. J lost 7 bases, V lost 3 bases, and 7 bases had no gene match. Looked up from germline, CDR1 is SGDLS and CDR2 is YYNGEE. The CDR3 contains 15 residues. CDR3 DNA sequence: TGTGCCAGCAGCGCCTGGGACAGCGTCAATTCACCCCTCCACTTT. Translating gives CASSAWDSVNSPLHF.

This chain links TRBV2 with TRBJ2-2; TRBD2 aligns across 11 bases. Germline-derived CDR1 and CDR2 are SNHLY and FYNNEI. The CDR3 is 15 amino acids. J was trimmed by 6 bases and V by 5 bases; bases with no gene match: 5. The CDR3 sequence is CASSTVAGGAGELFF. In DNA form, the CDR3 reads TGTGCCAGCAGTACCGTAGCGGGAGGGGCCGGGGAGCTGTTTTTT.

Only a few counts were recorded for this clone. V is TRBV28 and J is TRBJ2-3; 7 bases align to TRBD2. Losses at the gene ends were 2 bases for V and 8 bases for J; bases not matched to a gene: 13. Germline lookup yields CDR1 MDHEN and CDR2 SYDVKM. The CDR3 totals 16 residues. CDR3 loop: CASSLVAGEDPGTQYF. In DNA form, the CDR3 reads TGTGCCAGCAGTTTAGTGGCGGGGGAGGACCCCGGTACGCAGTATTTT.

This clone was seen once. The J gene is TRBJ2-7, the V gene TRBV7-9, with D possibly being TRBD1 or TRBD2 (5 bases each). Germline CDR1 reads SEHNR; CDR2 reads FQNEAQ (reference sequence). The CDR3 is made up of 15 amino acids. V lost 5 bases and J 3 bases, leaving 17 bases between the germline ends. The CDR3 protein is CASSRGAGHNYEQYF. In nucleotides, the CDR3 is TGTGCCAGCAGCCGAGGGGCAGGACATAACTACGAGCAGTACTTC. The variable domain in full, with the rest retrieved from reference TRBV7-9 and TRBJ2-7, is DTGVSQNPRHKITKRGQNVTFRCDPISEHNRLYWYRQTLGQGPEFLTYFQNEAQLEKSRLLSDRFSAERPKGSFSTLEIQRTEQGDSAMYLCASSRGAGHNYEQYFGPGTRLTVT.

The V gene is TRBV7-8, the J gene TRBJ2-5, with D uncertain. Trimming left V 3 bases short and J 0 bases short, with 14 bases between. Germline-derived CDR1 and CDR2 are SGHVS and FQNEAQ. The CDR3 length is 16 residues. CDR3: CASSFPNVEYQETQYF. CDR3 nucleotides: TGTGCCAGCAGCTTCCCTAATGTAGAGTACCAAGAGACCCAGTACTTC.